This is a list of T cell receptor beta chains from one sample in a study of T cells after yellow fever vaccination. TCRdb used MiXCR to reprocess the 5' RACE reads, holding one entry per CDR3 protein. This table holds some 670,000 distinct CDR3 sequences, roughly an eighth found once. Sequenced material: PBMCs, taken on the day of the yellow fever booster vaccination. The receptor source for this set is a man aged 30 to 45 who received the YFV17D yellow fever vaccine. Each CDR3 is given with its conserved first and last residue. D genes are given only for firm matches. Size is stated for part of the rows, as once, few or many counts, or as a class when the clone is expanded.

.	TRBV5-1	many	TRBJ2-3	CASTSPGTDTQYF	TGCGCCAGCACCTCACCGGGCACAGATACGCAGTATTTT
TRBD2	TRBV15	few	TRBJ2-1	CATSRLGLAGVQGSDLTSGYQQFF	TGTGCCACCAGCAGACTAGGACTAGCGGGAGTCCAAGGGTCTGACCTCACATCCGGGTATCAGCAGTTCTTC
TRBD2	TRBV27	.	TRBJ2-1	CASKDLAGVVNEQFF	TGTGCCAGCAAGGACTTAGCGGGAGTTGTGAATGAGCAGTTCTTC
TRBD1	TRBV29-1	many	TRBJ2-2	CSATDRVTAGELFF	TGCAGCGCTACGGACAGGGTGACCGCCGGGGAGCTGTTTTTT
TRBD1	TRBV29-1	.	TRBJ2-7	CSVNTGGHYEQYF	TGCAGCGTTAACACAGGGGGTCACTACGAGCAGTACTTC
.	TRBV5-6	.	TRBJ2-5	CASSWDRHETQYF	TGTGCCAGCAGCTGGGATAGACACGAGACCCAGTACTTC
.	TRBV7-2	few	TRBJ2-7	CASTLPPAYEQYF	TGTGCCAGCACCCTCCCCCCCGCCTACGAGCAGTACTTC
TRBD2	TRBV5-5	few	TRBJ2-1	CASSTGTSGSFSYNEQFF	TGTGCCAGCAGCACCGGGACTAGCGGGAGTTTCTCCTACAATGAGCAGTTCTTC
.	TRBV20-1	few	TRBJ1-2	CSARRTGSHGYTF	TGCAGTGCTAGGAGGACGGGAAGCCATGGCTACACCTTC
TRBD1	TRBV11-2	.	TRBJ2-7	CASSLGQDLDEQYF	TGTGCCAGCAGCTTGGGACAGGATCTAGACGAGCAGTACTTC
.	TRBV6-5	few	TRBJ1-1	CASSYGPGKDTEAFF	TGTGCCAGCAGTTATGGGCCAGGGAAGGACACTGAAGCTTTCTTT
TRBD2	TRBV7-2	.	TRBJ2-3	CASSIAGPPGDTQYF	TGTGCCAGCAGCATAGCGGGTCCCCCTGGAGATACGCAGTATTTT
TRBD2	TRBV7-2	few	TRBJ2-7	CASSSPLAGTYEQYF	TGTGCCAGCAGTTCTCCGTTAGCGGGAACCTACGAGCAGTACTTC
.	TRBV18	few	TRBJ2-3	CASSPARSSDTQYF	TGTGCCAGCTCTCCGGCTCGGTCCTCAGATACGCAGTATTTT
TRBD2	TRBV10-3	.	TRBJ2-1	CASERAGLAGDEQFF	TGTGCCAGCGAACGGGCGGGACTAGCGGGCGATGAGCAGTTCTTC
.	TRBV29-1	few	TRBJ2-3	CSSGVGVSDTQYF	TGCAGCTCTGGAGTTGGTGTCTCGGATACGCAGTATTTT
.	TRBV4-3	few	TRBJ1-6	CASSQAGSRVDSPLHF	TGCGCCAGCAGCCAAGCGGGGAGCAGGGTCGATTCACCCCTCCACTTT
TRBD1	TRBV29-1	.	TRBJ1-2	CSVTGTGGAGYTF	TGCAGCGTGACCGGGACAGGGGGCGCTGGCTACACCTTC
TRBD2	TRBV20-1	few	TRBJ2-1	CSASPGGRHNEQFF	TGCAGTGCTAGTCCGGGAGGCCGCCACAATGAGCAGTTCTTC
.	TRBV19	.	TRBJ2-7	CASSITANSYEQYF	TGTGCCAGTAGTATAACAGCGAACTCCTACGAGCAGTACTTC
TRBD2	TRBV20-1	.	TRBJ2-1	CSARDLTGGEQFF	TGCAGTGCTAGAGATTTGACGGGGGGTGAGCAGTTCTTC
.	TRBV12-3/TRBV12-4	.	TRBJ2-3	CASNPFGQSTDTQYF	TGTGCCAGCAACCCCTTCGGACAGAGCACAGATACGCAGTATTTT
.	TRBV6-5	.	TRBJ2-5	CASSYSYQETQYF	TGTGCCAGCAGTTACTCTTACCAAGAGACCCAGTACTTC
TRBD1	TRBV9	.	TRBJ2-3	CASSTGQGDTQYF	TGTGCCAGCAGCACTGGACAGGGCGATACGCAGTATTTT
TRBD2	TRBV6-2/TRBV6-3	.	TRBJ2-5	CASFSGTSGIKTQYF	TGTGCCAGCTTCTCCGGGACTAGCGGGATTAAGACCCAGTACTTC
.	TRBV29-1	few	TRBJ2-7	CSVGGGSSYEQYF	TGCAGCGTTGGTGGCGGTTCCTCCTACGAGCAGTACTTC
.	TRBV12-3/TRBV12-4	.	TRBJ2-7	CASSLRQGHEQYF	TGTGCCAGCAGTTTGAGGCAGGGTCACGAGCAGTACTTC
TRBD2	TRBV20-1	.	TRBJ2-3	CSARGATSASDTQYF	TGCAGTGCTAGAGGGGCCACTAGCGCTTCAGATACGCAGTATTTT
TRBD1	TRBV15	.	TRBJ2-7	CATSRERGLKDEQYF	TGTGCCACCAGCAGAGAGAGGGGGCTGAAGGACGAGCAGTACTTC
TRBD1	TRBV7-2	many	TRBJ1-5	CASSFTGGNQPQHF	TGTGCCAGCAGTTTTACAGGGGGCAATCAGCCCCAGCATTTT
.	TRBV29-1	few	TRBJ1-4	CSVEEEVFGAGRGEKLFF	TGCAGCGTTGAAGAAGAAGTATTTGGAGCAGGGAGGGGTGAAAAACTGTTTTTT
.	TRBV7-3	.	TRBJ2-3	CASSSRPQGNTQYF	TGTGCCAGCAGCTCCAGACCCCAGGGGAATACGCAGTATTTT
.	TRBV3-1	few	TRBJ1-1	CASSPRGRLNTEAFF	TGTGCCAGCAGCCCCCGGGGGCGGCTGAACACTGAAGCTTTCTTT
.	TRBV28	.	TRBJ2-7	CATGVGDYEQYF	TGTGCCACGGGGGTGGGAGATTACGAGCAGTACTTC
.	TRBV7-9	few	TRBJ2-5	CASSLTGTTYF	TGTGCCAGCAGCTTGACGGGGACAACTTACTTC
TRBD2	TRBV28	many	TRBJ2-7	CASSLSSGTSGRPRTYEQYF	TGTGCCAGCAGTCTCAGTAGTGGGACTAGCGGGAGGCCTCGGACCTACGAGCAGTACTTC
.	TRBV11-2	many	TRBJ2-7	CASSLEGGIYEQYF	TGTGCCAGCAGCTTAGAAGGGGGGATTTACGAGCAGTACTTC
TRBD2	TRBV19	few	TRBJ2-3	CASSHLAGTNTDTQYF	TGTGCCAGTAGTCACTTAGCGGGGACTAACACAGATACGCAGTATTTT
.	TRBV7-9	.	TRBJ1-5	CASSLEGEPQHF	TGTGCCAGCAGCTTAGAGGGAGAGCCCCAGCATTTT
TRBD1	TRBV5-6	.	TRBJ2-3	CASSLGGTGTTDTQYF	TGTGCCAGCAGCTTGGGGGGGACAGGGACCACAGATACGCAGTATTTT
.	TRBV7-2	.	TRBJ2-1	CASSYSLWDNEQFF	TGTGCCAGCAGCTATTCCCTTTGGGACAATGAGCAGTTCTTC
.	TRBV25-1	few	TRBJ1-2	CASSRSGAADGYTF	TGTGCCAGCAGTAGGTCCGGGGCCGCGGATGGCTACACCTTC
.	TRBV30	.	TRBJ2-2	CAWSGGRSNTGELFF	TGTGCCTGGAGTGGGGGGAGGTCGAACACCGGGGAGCTGTTTTTT
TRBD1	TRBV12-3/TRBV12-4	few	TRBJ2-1	CASRPSGQEQFF	TGTGCCAGCAGACCCTCGGGACAGGAGCAGTTCTTC
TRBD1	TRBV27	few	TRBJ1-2	CATKLQRDRGGDGYTF	TGTGCCACCAAACTACAGCGGGACAGGGGAGGGGATGGCTACACCTTC
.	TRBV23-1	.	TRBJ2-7	CASSTGIGRPFYEQYF	TGCGCCAGCTCAACAGGGATCGGAAGGCCCTTTTACGAGCAGTACTTC
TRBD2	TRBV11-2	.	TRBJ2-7	CASRRREAGEQYF	TGTGCCAGCAGGCGCCGGGAGGCAGGCGAGCAGTACTTC
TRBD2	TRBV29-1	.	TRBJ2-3	CSVVGTSGRRDTQYF	TGCAGCGTTGTGGGGACTAGCGGGAGAAGGGATACGCAGTATTTT
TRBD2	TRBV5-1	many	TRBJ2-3	CASSLTSGTSTDTQYF	TGTGCCAGCAGCCTTACTAGCGGGACTAGCACAGATACGCAGTATTTT
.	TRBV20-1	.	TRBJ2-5	CSANPTEVGETQYF	TGCAGTGCAAATCCGACAGAGGTGGGAGAGACCCAGTACTTC
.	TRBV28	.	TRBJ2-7	CASRTTGGQYF	TGTGCCAGTCGAACCACCGGCGGGCAGTACTTC
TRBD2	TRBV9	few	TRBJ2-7	CASSPQAGVSYEQYF	TGTGCCAGCAGCCCACAAGCGGGGGTTTCCTACGAGCAGTACTTC
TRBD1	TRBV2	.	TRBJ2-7	CASTPGTGDYEQYF	TGTGCCAGCACCCCCGGGACAGGGGACTACGAGCAGTACTTC
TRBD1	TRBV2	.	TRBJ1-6	CASSQQGTGNSPLHF	TGTGCCAGCTCGCAACAGGGGACGGGGAATTCACCCCTCCACTTT
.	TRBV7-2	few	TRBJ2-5	CASSSRELAVSQYF	TGTGCCAGCAGCTCTAGGGAGCTAGCAGTCTCCCAGTACTTC
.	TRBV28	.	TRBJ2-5	CASSRASAQETQYF	TGTGCCAGCAGCCGGGCTAGCGCGCAAGAGACCCAGTACTTC
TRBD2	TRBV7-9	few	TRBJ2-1	CASSLGASGLLF	TGTGCCAGCAGCTTAGGGGCTAGCGGGCTCCTCTTC
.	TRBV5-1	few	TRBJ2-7	CASSFEGGELYEQYF	TGCGCCAGCAGCTTCGAGGGGGGGGAGCTCTACGAGCAGTACTTC